These T cell receptor beta chains were read from a single sample in a study of blood T cells in healthy people across ages. TCRdb analysed the 5' RACE reads with MiXCR anew, one entry per CDR3 protein. This table has approximately 350,000 distinct CDR3 sequences, roughly half appearing once. Sequenced material: blood. The receptors originated from a man between 60 and 75 years old in good health. Both conserved end residues are part of each CDR3. The D gene is left open where the match is weak. Clone size is shown for a subset of rows, as once, few, many or a class of expanded clone.

clone_size j_call v_call d_call cdr3_nt cdr3_aa
. TRBJ2-1 TRBV5-4 TRBD2 TGTGCCAGCAGCTTGGGACTAGCGGGAGGGCCCCCCAATGAGCAGTTCTTC CASSLGLAGGPPNEQFF
. TRBJ2-5 TRBV28 TRBD2 TGTGCCAGCAGTTTGGTACTAGCGGGAGAGGTTGAAGAGACCCAGTACTTC CASSLVLAGEVEETQYF
. TRBJ1-1 TRBV20-1 . TGCAGTGCTAAAAAGGGCTCTGAAGCTTTCTTT CSAKKGSEAFF
. TRBJ2-2 TRBV5-1 . TGCGCCAGCAGCTTTGTACCCGGGACGGGAGATACCGGGGAGCTGTTTTTT CASSFVPGTGDTGELFF
. TRBJ1-6 TRBV28 . TGTGCCAGCGTGGGTTACTATAATTCACCCCTCCACTTT CASVGYYNSPLHF
few TRBJ2-1 TRBV12-3/TRBV12-4 . TGTGCCAGCAGTATAGGGGAGGAGGATGAGCAGTTCTTC CASSIGEEDEQFF
. TRBJ1-2 TRBV9 TRBD1 TGTGCCAGCAGCGAACAGGGGTCTAACTATGGCTACACCTTC CASSEQGSNYGYTF
. TRBJ2-7 TRBV6-2/TRBV6-3 . TGTGCCAGCAGTTACGGGGTAACCTCCTACGAGCAGTACTTC CASSYGVTSYEQYF
few TRBJ1-2 TRBV25-1 . TGTGCCAGCAGTGAGATCGGTTTGGGGGGGCGCGGGGGCTACACCTTC CASSEIGLGGRGGYTF
. TRBJ2-3 TRBV20-1 . TGCAGTGCTAACCGGGGGGCGGTTAGCACAGATACGCAGTATTTT CSANRGAVSTDTQYF
many TRBJ2-7 TRBV20-1 . TGCAGTGCTAGACGGGGCAGGGCGAAAGCGCAGTACTTC CSARRGRAKAQYF
. TRBJ2-7 TRBV12-3/TRBV12-4 TRBD2 TGTGCCAGCAGTAGGGGCACTAGCGGGAGTCTGGCGAGCTCCAACGAGCAGTACTTC CASSRGTSGSLASSNEQYF
. TRBJ2-5 TRBV12-3/TRBV12-4 . TGTGCCAGCAGTGACTTTGGACTAACCGGGGAGACCCAGTACTTC CASSDFGLTGETQYF
. TRBJ2-1 TRBV4-2 TRBD2 TGTGCCAGCAGCCAAGGTAAAGCGGGGGTGCAGTTCTTC CASSQGKAGVQFF
. TRBJ1-4 TRBV7-2 . TGTGCCAGCAGCGGGGGGACACCGAATGAAAAACTGTTTTTT CASSGGTPNEKLFF
. TRBJ1-2 TRBV6-2/TRBV6-3 TRBD1 TGTGCCCTAGGGACAGGGACCAACTATGGCTACACCTTC CALGTGTNYGYTF
few TRBJ2-3 TRBV12-3/TRBV12-4 . TGTGCCAGCAGTTTTGGCGGAGCTGTTAGTACGCAGTATTTT CASSFGGAVSTQYF